The clone carrying this T cell receptor (beta chain) was seen many times. What it binds is not known. Germline-derived CDR1 and CDR2 are LGHDT and YNNKEL (reference sequence). The CDR3 is made up of 12 amino acids. V lost 1 base, J lost 5 bases, and 5 bases lay in between. Molecular-barcoded quantitative 5'-RACE produced these TCR beta libraries. Each CDR3 protein is one row after TCRdb ran MiXCR on the 5' RACE reads. In the table there are 200,000 to 300,000 distinct CDR3 sequences, approximately 24% of which are singletons. The data derive from a study of CD8 T cells in ankylosing spondylitis. Whole-study results and caveats: Significant enrichment of disease-linked clones was reportedly seen in matched ankylosing spondylitis synovial fluid. Both synovial fluid and blood in reactive arthritis had previously been reported to carry some motif variants. Relatively scarce in peripheral blood, disease-linked clones were CD8+.

The chain links TRBV3-1 to TRBJ2-5, with D unresolved. The receptor was isolated from a male donor with ankylosing spondylitis or in good health (not recorded which). Specimen: blood, either unsorted or a sorted T cell fraction (not recorded which). The CDR3 reads CASSQGSETQYF. The CDR3 DNA reads TGTGCCAGCAGCCAAGGGTCGGAGACCCAGTACTTC.